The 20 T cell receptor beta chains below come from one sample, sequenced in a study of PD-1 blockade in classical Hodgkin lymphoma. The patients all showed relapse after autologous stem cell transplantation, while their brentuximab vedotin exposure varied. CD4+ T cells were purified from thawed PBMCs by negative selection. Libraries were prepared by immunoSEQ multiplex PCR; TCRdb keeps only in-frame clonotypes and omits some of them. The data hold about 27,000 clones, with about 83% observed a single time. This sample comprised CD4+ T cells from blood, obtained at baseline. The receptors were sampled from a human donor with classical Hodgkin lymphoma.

CDR3: CASSQFSPDRGEGNTIYF. The CDR3 DNA follows: TGCGCCAGCAGCCAATTCTCTCCCGACAGGGGGGAAGGAAACACCATATATTTT. The chain links TRBV4-3 to TRBJ1-3; 9 positions agree with TRBD1. V was pared by 2 bases and J by 4 bases, with 12 bases of the junction left unmatched. The CDR3 runs to 18 residues. CDR1 is LGHNA and CDR2 is YSLEER in the germline V gene.

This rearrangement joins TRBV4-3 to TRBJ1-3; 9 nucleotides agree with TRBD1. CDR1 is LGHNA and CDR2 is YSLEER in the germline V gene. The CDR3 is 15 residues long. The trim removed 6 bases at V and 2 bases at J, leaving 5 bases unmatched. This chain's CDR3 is CASSHTGGAGNTIYF. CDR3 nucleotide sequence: TGCGCCAGCAGTCACACAGGGGGCGCTGGAAACACCATATATTTT.

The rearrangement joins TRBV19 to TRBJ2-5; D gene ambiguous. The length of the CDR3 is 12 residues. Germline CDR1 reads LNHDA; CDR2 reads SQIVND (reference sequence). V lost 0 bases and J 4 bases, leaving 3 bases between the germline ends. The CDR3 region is CASSIDTETQYF. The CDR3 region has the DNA TGTGCCAGTAGTATAGATACAGAGACCCAGTACTTC.

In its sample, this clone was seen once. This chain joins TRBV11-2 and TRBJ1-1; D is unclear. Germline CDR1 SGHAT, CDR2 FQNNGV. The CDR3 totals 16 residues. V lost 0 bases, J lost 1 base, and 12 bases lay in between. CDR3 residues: CASSLDLVRGNTEAFF. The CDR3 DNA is TGTGCCAGCAGCTTAGATCTAGTTCGGGGGAACACTGAAGCTTTCTTT.

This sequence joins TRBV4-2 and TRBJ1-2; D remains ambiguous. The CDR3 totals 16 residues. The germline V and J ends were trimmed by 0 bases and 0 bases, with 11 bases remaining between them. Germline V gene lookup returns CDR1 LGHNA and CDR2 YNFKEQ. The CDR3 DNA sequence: TGTGCCAGCAGCCAAGATCAACGGGGTTCTAACTATGGCTACACCTTC. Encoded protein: CASSQDQRGSNYGYTF.

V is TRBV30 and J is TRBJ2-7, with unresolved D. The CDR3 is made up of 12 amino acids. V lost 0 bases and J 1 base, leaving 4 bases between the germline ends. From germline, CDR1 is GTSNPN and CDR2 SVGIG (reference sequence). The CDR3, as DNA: TGTGCCTGGAGTGTACTATCCTACGAGCAGTACTTC. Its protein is CAWSVLSYEQYF.

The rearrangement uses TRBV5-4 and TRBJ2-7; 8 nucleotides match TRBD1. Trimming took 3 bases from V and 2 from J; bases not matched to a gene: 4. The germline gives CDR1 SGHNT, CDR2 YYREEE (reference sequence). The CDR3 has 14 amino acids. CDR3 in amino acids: CASSSGDRTYEQYF. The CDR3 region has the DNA TGTGCCAGCAGCTCAGGGGACAGGACCTACGAGCAGTACTTC.

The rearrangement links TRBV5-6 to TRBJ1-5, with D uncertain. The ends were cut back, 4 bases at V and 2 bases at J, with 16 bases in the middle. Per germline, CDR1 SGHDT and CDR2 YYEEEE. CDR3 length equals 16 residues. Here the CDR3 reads CASSIAGSSGNQPQHF. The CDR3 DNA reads TGTGCCAGCAGCATCGCAGGATCCTCGGGCAATCAGCCCCAGCATTTT.

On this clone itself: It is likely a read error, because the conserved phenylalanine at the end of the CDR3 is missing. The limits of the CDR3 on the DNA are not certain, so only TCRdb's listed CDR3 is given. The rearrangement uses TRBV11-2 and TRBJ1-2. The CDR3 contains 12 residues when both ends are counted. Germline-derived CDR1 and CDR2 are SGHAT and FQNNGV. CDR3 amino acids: CASSPRHVGRRG.

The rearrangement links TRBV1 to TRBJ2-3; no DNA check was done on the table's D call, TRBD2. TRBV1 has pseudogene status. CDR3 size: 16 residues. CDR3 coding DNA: TGCACCAGCAGCCAATTCGAGGGGACTAGCACAGATACGCAGTATTTT. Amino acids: CTSSQFEGTSTDTQYF.

CDR3 sequence: CASSQLTLGSVDGYTF. The CDR3 DNA reads as TGTGCCAGCAGCCAATTGACCCTCGGGTCAGTTGATGGCTACACCTTC. The rearrangement uses TRBV4-2 and TRBJ1-2; D remains ambiguous. The length of the CDR3 is 16 residues. V was pared by 2 bases and J by 6 bases, with 19 bases between. Germline assignment: CDR1 LGHNA and CDR2 YNFKEQ.

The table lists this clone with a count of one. DNA for the CDR3: TGTGCCAGCAGCTCCAGGGGACCTGAAGCTTTCTTT. It is translated as CASSSRGPEAFF. The gene calls are TRBV7-2 and TRBJ1-1; D perhaps matches TRBD1 (6 bases). This CDR3 comprises 12 residues. Germline loops: CDR1 SGHTA, CDR2 FQGNSA. Trimming left V 4 bases short and J 6 bases short, with 9 bases between. The whole variable domain, remainder taken from reference TRBV7-2 and TRBJ1-1, is GAGVSQSPSNKVTEKGKDVELRCDPISGHTALYWYRQSLGQGLEFLIYFQGNSAPDKSGLPSDRFSAERTGGSVSTLTIQRTQQEDSAVYLCASSSRGPEAFFGQGTRLTVV.

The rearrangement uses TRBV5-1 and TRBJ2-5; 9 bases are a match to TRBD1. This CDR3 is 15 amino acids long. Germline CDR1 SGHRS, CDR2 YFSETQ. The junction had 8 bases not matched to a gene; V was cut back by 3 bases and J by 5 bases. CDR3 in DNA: TGCGCCAGCAGCTCCAGACAGGGGGGCGGCGAGACCCAGTACTTC. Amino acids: CASSSRQGGGETQYF.

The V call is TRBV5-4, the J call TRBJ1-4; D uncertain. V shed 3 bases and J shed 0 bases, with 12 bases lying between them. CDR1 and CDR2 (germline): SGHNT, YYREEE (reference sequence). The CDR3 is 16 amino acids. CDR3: CASSYPGGATNEKLFF. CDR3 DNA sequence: TGTGCCAGCAGCTACCCCGGAGGCGCAACTAATGAAAAACTGTTTTTT.

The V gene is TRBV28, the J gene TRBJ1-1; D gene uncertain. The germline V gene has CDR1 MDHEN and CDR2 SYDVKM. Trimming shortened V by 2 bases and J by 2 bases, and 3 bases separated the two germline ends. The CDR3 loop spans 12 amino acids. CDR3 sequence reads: CASSLPNTEAFF. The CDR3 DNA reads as TGTGCCAGCAGTTTACCCAACACTGAAGCTTTCTTT.

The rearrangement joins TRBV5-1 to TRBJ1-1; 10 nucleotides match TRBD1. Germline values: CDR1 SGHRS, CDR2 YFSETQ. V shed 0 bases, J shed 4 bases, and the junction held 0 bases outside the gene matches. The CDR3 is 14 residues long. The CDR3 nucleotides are TGCGCCAGCAGCTTGGGGACAGGGGGCACTGAAGCTTTCTTT. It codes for CASSLGTGGTEAFF. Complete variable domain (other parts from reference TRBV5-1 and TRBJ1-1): KAGVTQTPRYLIKTRGQQVTLSCSPISGHRSVSWYQQTPGQGLQFLFEYFSETQRNKGNFPGRFSGRQFSNSRSEMNVSTLELGDSALYLCASSLGTGGTEAFFGQGTRLTVV.

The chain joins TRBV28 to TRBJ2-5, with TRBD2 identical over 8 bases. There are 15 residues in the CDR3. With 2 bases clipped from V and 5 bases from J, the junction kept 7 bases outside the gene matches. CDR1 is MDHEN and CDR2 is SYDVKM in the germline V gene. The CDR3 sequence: CASSLQGTGGETQYF. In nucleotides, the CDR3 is TGTGCCAGCAGTTTACAAGGGACGGGGGGGGAGACCCAGTACTTC.

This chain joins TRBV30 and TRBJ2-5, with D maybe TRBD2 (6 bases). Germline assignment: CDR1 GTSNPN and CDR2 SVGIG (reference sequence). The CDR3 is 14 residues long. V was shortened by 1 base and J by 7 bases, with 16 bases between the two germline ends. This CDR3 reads CAWSAGQAGGTQYF. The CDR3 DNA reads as TGTGCCTGGAGTGCTGGACAAGCCGGGGGGACCCAGTACTTC.

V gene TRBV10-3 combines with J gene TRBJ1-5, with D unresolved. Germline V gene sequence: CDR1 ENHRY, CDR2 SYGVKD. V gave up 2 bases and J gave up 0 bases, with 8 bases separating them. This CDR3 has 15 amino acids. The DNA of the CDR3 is TGTGCCATCAGTGAGGGAGGTATTAGCAATCAGCCCCAGCATTTT. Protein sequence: CAISEGGISNQPQHF.

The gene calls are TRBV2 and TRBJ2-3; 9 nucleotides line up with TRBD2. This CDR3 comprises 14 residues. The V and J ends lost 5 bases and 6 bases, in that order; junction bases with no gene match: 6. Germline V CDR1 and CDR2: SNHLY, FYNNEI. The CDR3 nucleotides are TGTGCCAGCAGTCCGGGACTAGCTTACGATACGCAGTATTTT. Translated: CASSPGLAYDTQYF. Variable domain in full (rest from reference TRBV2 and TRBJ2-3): EPEVTQTPSHQVTQMGQEVILRCVPISNHLYFYWYRQILGQKVEFLVSFYNNEISEKSEIFDDQFSVERPDGSNFTLKIRSTKLEDSAMYFCASSPGLAYDTQYFGPGTRLTVL.